The 11 T cell receptor beta chains given below trace back to one sample, sequenced in a study of CD8+ T cells in alopecia areata. Reverse transcription of extracted RNA yielded cDNA, which provided the sequencing template. This table comes from immunoSEQ multiplex PCR, and its TCRdb copy is limited to in-frame clones, with some not included. The sample shows about 220,000 clones, 50% to 70% of them seen only once. As for treatment: oral pan-JAK inhibitor, 5-10 mg twice daily. The source material was CD4+ T cells sorted from blood, sampled at week 4, from a patient treated with tofacitinib. These receptor sequences come from a human donor with alopecia areata.

The chain is built from TRBV18 and TRBJ1-2; no reliable D call. The V end was cut by 0 bases, the J end by 1 base, with 3 bases between. Per the germline V gene, CDR1 is KGHSH and CDR2 is LQKENI. The CDR3 extends over 13 amino acids. The CDR3: CASSPPVNYGYTF. In DNA, the CDR3 is TGTGCCAGCTCACCACCGGTTAACTATGGCTACACCTTC.

The chain is built from TRBV30 and TRBJ1-6; D gene uncertain. The CDR3 runs 14 residues. V gave up 0 bases and J gave up 8 bases, with 11 bases separating them. In germline, CDR1 is GTSNPN, CDR2 SVGIG (reference sequence). CDR3 residues: CAWSVLGEDSPLHF. The CDR3 region has the DNA TGTGCCTGGAGTGTTTTGGGTGAAGATTCACCCCTCCACTTT. Full variable domain (missing parts from reference TRBV30 and TRBJ1-6): SQTIHQWPATLVQPVGSPLSLECTVEGTSNPNLYWYRQAAGRGLQLLFYSVGIGQISSEVPQNLSASRPQDRQFILSSKKLLLSDSGFYLCAWSVLGEDSPLHFGNGTRLTVT.

The gene calls are TRBV7-8 and TRBJ1-5; no reliable D call. The germline CDR1 and CDR2 sequences are SGHVS and FQNEAQ. V was pared by 4 bases and J by 7 bases, with 14 bases between. The CDR3 has 14 amino acids. CDR3 sequence reads: CASSSGSPQQPQHF. The CDR3 DNA sequence: TGTGCCAGCAGCTCCGGCTCCCCCCAACAGCCCCAGCATTTT.

This sequence joins TRBV9 and TRBJ1-4; perhaps TRBD1 as D (5 bases). CDR1 and CDR2 (germline): SGDLS, YYNGEE. The germline V and J ends were trimmed by 4 bases and 7 bases, with 20 bases remaining between them. This CDR3 comprises 16 residues. CDR3 loop: CASSPRLGVIGEKLFF. CDR3 bases: TGTGCCAGCAGCCCGAGGTTGGGGGTAATCGGTGAAAAACTGTTTTTT.

The chain employs TRBV5-1 and TRBJ1-6; TRBD1 matches at 9 bases. The CDR3 has 15 amino acids. Trimming removed 3 bases from V and 10 bases from J; junction bases left unmatched: 8. The germline gives CDR1 SGHRS, CDR2 YFSETQ. CDR3 in DNA: TGCGCCAGCAGCTCGGGACAGGGAATAGGATCACCCCTCCACTTT. It codes for CASSSGQGIGSPLHF.

This clone was counted only a few times. The chain carries TRBV21-1 and TRBJ1-5. TRBV21-1 is assigned pseudogene status. This CDR3 region has 12 residues. CDR3 DNA: TGTGCCAGCAGCAATCCGTATCAGCCCCAGCATTTT. It specifies CASSNPYQPQHF.

The chain joins TRBV6-5 to TRBJ2-3, with 7 bases matching TRBD2. V was clipped by 8 bases and J by 1 base; unmatched bases: 6. CDR1 is MNHEY, CDR2 SVGAGI, per germline. The CDR3 has 14 residues. The CDR3 protein is CASGTRGGTDTQYF. DNA for the CDR3: TGTGCCAGCGGAACACGGGGGGGCACAGATACGCAGTATTTT.

The rearrangement links TRBV7-2 to TRBJ2-5; 8 bases line up with TRBD2. The CDR3 totals 15 residues. The V gene's germline CDR1 is SGHTA and CDR2 FQGNSA. The V segment lost 2 bases and the J segment 1 base; nucleotides outside the gene matches: 3. The CDR3 region is CASSLRSGAQETQYF. CDR3 coding DNA: TGTGCCAGCAGCTTACGTAGCGGGGCCCAAGAGACCCAGTACTTC.

V is TRBV20-1 and J is TRBJ1-1; no firm D call. The CDR3 has 11 amino acids. V was shortened by 3 bases and J by 4 bases, with 6 bases between the two germline ends. The germline CDR1 and CDR2 sequences are DFQATT and SNEGSKA (reference sequence). Written as DNA, the CDR3 is TGCAGTGCTAGTCAACCCACTGAAGCTTTCTTT. This gives the protein CSASQPTEAFF.

This clone was found once. CDR3 region: CASSLPRAGETQYF. The CDR3 DNA is TGTGCCAGCAGCTTACCGAGGGCCGGGGAGACCCAGTACTTC. This chain links TRBV7-8 with TRBJ2-5; possible D gene TRBD2, 5 bases. The V gene's germline CDR1 is SGHVS and CDR2 FQNEAQ. The length of the CDR3 is 14 residues. With 2 bases removed from V and 5 bases from J, the gap between germline ends came to 12 bases.

This chain connects TRBV6-6 to TRBJ1-2, with D possibly being TRBD1 (5 bases). The germline CDR1 and CDR2 sequences are MNHNY and SVGAGI (reference sequence). The CDR3 has 16 residues. V gave up 2 bases and J gave up 4 bases, with 17 bases separating them. The CDR3 is CASSYPTVRDFYGYTF. CDR3 coding DNA: TGTGCCAGCAGTTACCCTACGGTCAGGGACTTCTATGGCTACACCTTC.